Detailed here is one T cell receptor (beta chain). Its antigen is undetermined. Every bit of the isolated RNA underwent reverse transcription, so sequencing read expressed TCRB transcripts. Using immunoSEQ multiplex PCR, the repertoire was profiled, and TCRdb retains in-frame clones only, with some absent. The data contain hundreds of thousands of clones, roughly 13% of them singletons. The data originate from a study of beta chain features in type 1 diabetes. Trimming took 5 bases from V and 1 from J; bases not matched to a gene: 3. Germline values: CDR1 SGHTA, CDR2 FQGTGA. There are 15 residues in the CDR3. Study-level points and caveats: There were fewer insertions and more deletions at the VDJ junctions of type 1 diabetes patients.

Sequenced material: naive CD4+ T cells from blood. The source of this sequence is a man aged 18 to 30 in good health. The chain recombines TRBV7-3 with TRBJ2-3; TRBD1 matches at 10 bases. The CDR3 sequence is CASSPGTGGTDTQYF. As DNA, the CDR3 is TGTGCCAGCAGCCCGGGGACAGGGGGCACAGATACGCAGTATTTT.